These 19 T cell receptor beta chains came from one sample sequenced in a study of cytomegalovirus exposure and HLA in healthy donors. PCR primers comprised 60 Vbeta and 13 Jbeta primers. Method: immunoSEQ multiplex PCR; TCRdb's copy keeps in-frame clones and lacks some. The sample shows 130,000 to 150,000 clones, 65% to 80% of them seen only once. Sequenced material: PBMCs. The receptor source for this set is a woman between 45 and 65 years old in good health and CMV-seropositive.

The chain couples TRBV6-1 to TRBJ1-4, with 7 bases identical to TRBD1. Germline CDR1 reads MNHNS; CDR2 reads SASEGT. V lost 1 base to trimming and J lost 7 bases; unmatched junction nucleotides: 6. CDR3 size: 15 residues. This chain's CDR3 is CASSEGGAGGEKLFF. The CDR3 bases are TGTGCCAGCAGTGAAGGGGGGGCAGGGGGTGAAAAACTGTTTTTT.

This chain joins TRBV4-1 and TRBJ2-2; 14 nucleotides agree with TRBD2. With V trimmed by 3 bases and J by 0 bases, 3 bases remained unmatched. Looked up from germline, CDR1 is MGHRA and CDR2 is YSYEKL. There are 18 residues in the CDR3. CDR3 nucleotide sequence: TGCGCCAGCAGCCAGGGGACTAGCGGGGGCGCGAACACCGGGGAGCTGTTTTTT. It is translated as CASSQGTSGGANTGELFF.

The chain carries TRBV2 and TRBJ2-3, with a possible D match to TRBD2 (6 bases). Trimming removed 8 bases at V and 2 bases at J, with 14 bases between. This CDR3 spans 14 amino acids. Germline lookup yields CDR1 SNHLY and CDR2 FYNNEI. CDR3 sequence: CASSPGLITDTQYF. CDR3 bases: TGTGCCAGCTCACCGGGACTTATCACAGATACGCAGTATTTT.

The chain recombines TRBV7-8 with TRBJ2-3; the match to TRBD2 covers 9 bases. V gave up 4 bases and J gave up 4 bases; unmatched junction bases: 9. The germline V gene has CDR1 SGHVS and CDR2 FQNEAQ. The length of the CDR3 is 16 residues. The DNA of the CDR3 is TGTGCCAGCAGCTCGTGGCGGGGGGGCCCAGCAGATACGCAGTATTTT. Protein sequence: CASSSWRGGPADTQYF. Full variable domain (missing parts from reference TRBV7-8 and TRBJ2-3): GAGVSQSPRYKVAKRGQDVALRCDPISGHVSLFWYQQALGQGPEFLTYFQNEAQLDKSGLPSDRFFAERPEGSVSTLKIQRTQQEDSAVYLCASSSWRGGPADTQYFGPGTRLTVL.

This clone was detected a few times. The chain employs TRBV29-1 and TRBJ2-3; 7 bases match TRBD2. The V and J ends lost 4 bases and 3 bases, in that order; junction bases with no gene match: 7. This CDR3 has 14 residues. Germline lookup yields CDR1 SQVTM and CDR2 ANQGSEA. The CDR3 region is CSVVRGGETDTQYF. Here the CDR3 DNA reads TGCAGCGTTGTACGCGGGGGAGAAACAGATACGCAGTATTTT.

This chain joins TRBV11-2 and TRBJ1-2; 7 positions match TRBD1. This CDR3 contains 14 residues. Trimming removed 4 bases from V and 8 bases from J; junction bases left unmatched: 10. Germline loops: CDR1 SGHAT, CDR2 FQNNGV. For the CDR3, the DNA is TGTGCCAGCAGCTCTAGGGGACAGAGACGCGGCTACACCTTC. As protein: CASSSRGQRRGYTF.

The chain recombines TRBV6-4 with TRBJ1-6, with D tentatively TRBD1 (5 bases). From germline, CDR1 is MRHNA and CDR2 SNTAGT. This CDR3 comprises 15 residues. V shed 0 bases and J shed 7 bases, with 10 bases lying between them. The CDR3 loop is CASSDSSQGNSPLHF. CDR3 nucleotides: TGTGCCAGCAGTGACTCGAGTCAGGGCAATTCACCCCTCCACTTT.

This clone was counted a single time. The gene calls are TRBV28 and TRBJ1-2, with D possibly being TRBD1 (6 bases). Germline values: CDR1 MDHEN, CDR2 SYDVKM. Trimming took 1 base from V and 8 from J, leaving 14 bases between them. The CDR3 covers 14 residues. DNA of the CDR3: TGTGCCAGCAGTTTATCTACAGGGCTGAAAGGCTACACCTTC. It translates to CASSLSTGLKGYTF.

In nucleotides, the CDR3 is TGTGCCAGCAGCAATTACATACAGGGACCGAGCACAGATACGCAGTATTTT. Translated, it gives CASSNYIQGPSTDTQYF. The chain uses TRBV5-4 and TRBJ2-3; D may be TRBD1 (6 bases). The CDR3 spans 17 residues. Looked up from germline, CDR1 is SGHNT and CDR2 is YYREEE (reference sequence). V was trimmed by 4 bases and J by 0 bases, leaving 18 bases between them.

This clone was detected only once. V and J are TRBV28 and TRBJ2-4; the D gene is possibly TRBD2 (5 bases). CDR1 is MDHEN, CDR2 SYDVKM, per germline. CDR3 length equals 16 residues. V was cut by 5 bases and J by 4 bases, with 18 bases left in between. The CDR3 region is CASSPAGQKGKNIQYF. For the CDR3, the DNA is TGTGCCAGCAGTCCCGCGGGCCAGAAGGGAAAAAACATTCAGTACTTC.

This chain links TRBV27 with TRBJ2-7, with D possibly TRBD1 on 5 matching bases. Trimming removed 5 bases from V and 2 bases from J, with 13 bases in between. CDR1 is MNHEY, CDR2 SMNVEV, per germline (reference sequence). This CDR3 region has 14 residues. The CDR3 bases are TGTGCCAGCAGTCATGACAGAAACGCCTACGAGCAGTACTTC. It specifies CASSHDRNAYEQYF.

CDR3 sequence (DNA): TGTGCCAGCAGTGTAGCTCAGGGTCACACTGAAGCTTTCTTT. Translation: CASSVAQGHTEAFF. The chain has TRBV2 and TRBJ1-1; possibly TRBD1 for D (5 bases). From germline, CDR1 is SNHLY and CDR2 FYNNEI. CDR3 length equals 14 residues. V was shortened by 4 bases and J by 3 bases, with 12 bases between the two germline ends.

The chain has TRBV2 and TRBJ2-3, with D tentatively TRBD1 (6 bases). Per the germline V gene, CDR1 is SNHLY and CDR2 is FYNNEI. V was pared by 0 bases and J by 3 bases, with 19 bases between. The CDR3 runs 18 residues. The CDR3 reads CASSEARGTLASTDTQYF. The CDR3 nucleotides read TGTGCCAGCAGTGAAGCCAGGGGCACTCTAGCTAGTACAGATACGCAGTATTTT.

This rearrangement joins TRBV2 to TRBJ2-1, with TRBD2 matching over 7 bases. V gave up 3 bases and J gave up 2 bases; unmatched junction bases: 4. Germline V lookup: CDR1 SNHLY, CDR2 FYNNEI. The CDR3 covers 15 residues. The CDR3 reads CASSDGAGAYNEQFF. The CDR3 DNA sequence: TGTGCCAGCAGTGATGGGGCGGGGGCCTACAATGAGCAGTTCTTC.

V gene TRBV19 combines with J gene TRBJ2-2; 9 nucleotides line up with TRBD2. CDR1 and CDR2 from the germline V gene are LNHDA and SQIVND (reference sequence). The CDR3 extends over 16 amino acids. The junction had 9 bases not matched to a gene; V was cut back by 7 bases and J by 3 bases. CDR3 sequence: CASTAGGGADTGELFF. In nucleotides, the CDR3 is TGTGCCAGTACCGCTGGCGGGGGGGCGGACACCGGGGAGCTGTTTTTT.

V gene TRBV20-1 combines with J gene TRBJ2-1; D is unclear. CDR3 length: 11 amino acids. CDR1 and CDR2 from the germline V gene are DFQATT and SNEGSKA (reference sequence). V dropped 2 bases and J dropped 3 bases, with 2 bases sitting between them. The CDR3 nucleotides are TGCAGTGCTAGATACTACAATGAGCAGTTCTTC. Its translation: CSARYYNEQFF.

The chain couples TRBV18 to TRBJ2-1, with 7 bases matching TRBD1. Per the germline V gene, CDR1 is KGHSH and CDR2 is LQKENI. The CDR3 sequence is 15 residues long. The ends lost 3 bases at V and 7 bases at J; junction bases unmatched: 9. CDR3 region: CASSPLFGTENEQFF. In DNA, the CDR3 is TGTGCCAGCTCACCTCTTTTTGGGACAGAGAATGAGCAGTTCTTC.

The CDR3 DNA is TGTGCCAGCAGCCCGGGACACGCGCGAGGAGCTCGTGGAGAGACCCAGTACTTC. It is translated as CASSPGHARGARGETQYF. This chain links TRBV7-2 with TRBJ2-5, with D possibly TRBD1 on 6 matching bases. The V end lost 5 bases, the J end lost 4 bases, and 26 bases lay between the germline ends. The germline CDR1 and CDR2 sequences are SGHTA and FQGNSA. This CDR3 spans 18 amino acids.

This chain joins TRBV19 and TRBJ1-1; 11 bases are a match to TRBD1. V trimming: 4 bases; J trimming: 7 bases; junction bases outside the gene matches: 2. Germline V gene sequence: CDR1 LNHDA, CDR2 SQIVND (reference sequence). There are 13 residues in the CDR3. CDR3 sequence: CASSTGTGGEAFF. The CDR3 DNA reads as TGTGCCAGTAGTACCGGGACAGGGGGTGAAGCTTTCTTT.